The 27 T cell receptor beta chains below were found in one sample sequenced in a study of T cells in Graves' hyperthyroidism and ophthalmopathy. From RNA transcripts, TCR beta CDR3 regions were amplified. HTBI primers were the set used in a first-round RT-PCR of the TCR CDR3. Using its own MiXCR run on the multiplex PCR reads, TCRdb lists one record per CDR3 protein. The data show around 290,000 distinct CDR3 sequences, roughly 15% seen once. Sequencing used blood. Receptors were obtained from a woman between 35 and 50 years old with Graves' hyperthyroidism.

This clonotype was observed at least ten times. This chain joins TRBV7-8 and TRBJ2-1, with D perhaps matching TRBD1 or TRBD2 (5 bases each). This CDR3 region has 13 residues. Germline CDR1 SGHVS, CDR2 FQNEAQ. V dropped 4 bases and J dropped 4 bases, with 8 bases sitting between them. CDR3 DNA sequence: TGTGCCAGCAGCTCGGGACGTTACAATGAGCAGTTCTTC. Protein sequence: CASSSGRYNEQFF.

This clonotype has at least ten counts. The chain links TRBV7-2 to TRBJ1-2, with D possibly being TRBD1 (6 bases). Germline CDR1 SGHTA, CDR2 FQGNSA. The CDR3 totals 12 residues. The V and J ends lost 3 bases and 13 bases respectively, with 15 bases between them. The CDR3 sequence is CASSFYLGAVTF. The CDR3 region has the DNA TGTGCCAGCAGCTTTTACTTGGGGGCCGTCACCTTC.

The rearrangement joins TRBV15 to TRBJ1-4; no firm D call. V gave up 2 bases and J gave up 4 bases, with 8 bases separating them. Per the germline V gene, CDR1 is LNHNV and CDR2 is YYDKDF (reference sequence). This CDR3 comprises 14 residues. This CDR3 reads CATSRQFGNEKLFF. CDR3 bases: TGTGCCACCAGCAGACAGTTCGGTAATGAAAAACTGTTTTTT.

This clonotype has at least ten counts. The V gene is TRBV20-1, the J gene TRBJ1-1; a weak D match, TRBD1 (5 bases). The CDR3 length is 14 residues. From germline, CDR1 is DFQATT and CDR2 SNEGSKA (reference sequence). Trimming shortened V by 6 bases and J by 4 bases, and 18 bases separated the two germline ends. The CDR3 coding sequence is TGCAGTGCAAAAGACAGACGGTCGGGCACTGAAGCTTTCTTT. Its protein is CSAKDRRSGTEAFF.

The chain joins TRBV25-1 to TRBJ2-3; no reliable D call. The ends were cut back, 1 base at V and 0 bases at J, with 8 bases in the middle. Looked up from germline, CDR1 is MGHDK and CDR2 is SYGVNS. The length of the CDR3 is 15 residues. CDR3 loop: CASSESVDSTDTQYF. CDR3 sequence (DNA): TGTGCCAGCAGTGAATCGGTGGATAGCACAGATACGCAGTATTTT.

The chain carries TRBV19 and TRBJ1-4; 10 nucleotides align to TRBD1. After removal of 3 bases from V and 7 bases from J, the junction contained 5 bases not matched to a gene. The CDR3 extends over 15 amino acids. CDR1 is LNHDA, CDR2 SQIVND, per germline (reference sequence). Here the CDR3 reads CASSMSGTGVEKLFF. DNA of the CDR3: TGTGCCAGTAGTATGTCTGGGACAGGGGTTGAAAAACTGTTTTTT.

This clonotype was observed at least ten times. This chain links TRBV5-6 with TRBJ1-4; 7 bases are shared with TRBD1. The CDR3 sequence is 15 residues long. CDR1 and CDR2 from the germline V gene are SGHDT and YYEEEE. Trimming removed 4 bases from V and 5 bases from J; junction bases left unmatched: 8. For the CDR3, the DNA is TGTGCCAGCAGCGACGTGAGACAGGGAAATGAAAAACTGTTTTTT. This encodes CASSDVRQGNEKLFF.

Of note for this clonotype: Relative to the germline gene, one junction end is altered; a read error may explain this. The rearrangement links TRBV28 to TRBJ1-1; D is undetermined. The V gene's germline CDR1 is MDHEN and CDR2 SYDVKM. The CDR3 spans 11 residues. The CDR3 sequence is CASTSSTEAFF. In DNA form, the CDR3 reads TGTGCGAGCACCTCTAGCACTGAAGCTTTCTTT.

This clonotype came up many times. V gene TRBV10-2 combines with J gene TRBJ1-1; 10 bases line up with TRBD1. Trimming at V came to 7 bases and at J to 0 bases, leaving 5 bases not matched to a gene. CDR3 length equals 15 residues. The germline CDR1 and CDR2 sequences are WSHSY and SAAADI. This chain's CDR3 is CASTGTGVMNTEAFF. The CDR3 nucleotides read TGCGCCAGCACCGGGACAGGGGTTATGAACACTGAAGCTTTCTTT.

This clonotype was picked up a small number of times. This chain joins TRBV5-1 and TRBJ2-7; D uncertain. There are 14 residues in the CDR3. Trimming removed 4 bases at V and 3 bases at J, with 14 bases between. The V gene's germline CDR1 is SGHRS and CDR2 YFSETQ. The chain's CDR3 is CASSPGSSGYEQYF. CDR3 coding DNA: TGCGCCAGCAGCCCTGGGTCCAGTGGCTACGAGCAGTACTTC.

The J gene is TRBJ2-7, the V gene TRBV27; D not resolved. Trimming took off 8 bases at V and 0 bases at J, with 8 bases between the two ends. Germline V gives CDR1 MNHEY, CDR2 SMNVEV (reference sequence). The length of the CDR3 is 12 residues. DNA for the CDR3: TGTGCCAGCGGCGAAAACTCCTACGAGCAGTACTTC. Protein sequence: CASGENSYEQYF.

Many counts were recorded for this clonotype. This chain uses TRBV4-2 with TRBJ1-2, with D uncertain. Trimming removed 5 bases at V and 7 bases at J, with 11 bases between. The germline CDR1 and CDR2 sequences are LGHNA and YNFKEQ. The CDR3 has 12 residues. In DNA form, the CDR3 reads TGTGCCAGCAGCAGGGAGAGAGGTGGCTACACCTTC. It encodes CASSRERGGYTF.

The table lists this clonotype with many counts. This chain uses TRBV18 with TRBJ2-1; D remains unclear. The germline V gene has CDR1 KGHSH and CDR2 LQKENI. The ends were cut back, 3 bases at V and 2 bases at J, with 8 bases in the middle. This CDR3 spans 14 amino acids. DNA of the CDR3: TGTGCCAGCTCACCTACGATAACCTACAATGAGCAGTTCTTC. Protein product: CASSPTITYNEQFF.

This clonotype has at least ten counts. This chain joins TRBV12-3 or TRBV12-4 and TRBJ1-2; D gene uncertain. The V gene lost 7 bases and the J gene lost 4 bases, with 16 bases spanning the gap. CDR3 length equals 14 residues. The CDR3 region has the DNA TGTGCCAGCACCACCGGACGGAGAACCTATGGCTACACCTTC. The encoded protein is CASTTGRRTYGYTF.

CDR3 residues: CASSDLAGVINEQFF. Written as DNA, the CDR3 is TGTGCCAGCAGTGACCTAGCGGGAGTGATCAATGAGCAGTTCTTC. The J gene is TRBJ2-1, the V gene TRBV25-1; 10 bases align to TRBD2. The CDR3 is 15 residues long. The germline CDR1 and CDR2 sequences are MGHDK and SYGVNS. Trimming took 3 bases from V and 6 from J; bases not matched to a gene: 5.

V is TRBV19 and J is TRBJ1-5, with TRBD1 matching over 9 bases. Germline V lookup: CDR1 LNHDA, CDR2 SQIVND (reference sequence). J gave up 4 bases and V 1 base, and 2 bases lay outside the gene matches. This CDR3 region has 15 residues. The CDR3 protein is CASSIAQGANQPQHF. The CDR3 nucleotides read TGTGCCAGTAGTATAGCACAGGGGGCGAATCAGCCCCAGCATTTT.

This clonotype was seen many times. The V and J genes are TRBV12-3 or TRBV12-4 and TRBJ2-3; possible D gene TRBD1, 6 bases. The CDR3 contains 15 residues. Trimming took off 11 bases at V and 2 bases at J, with 20 bases between the two ends. The CDR3 sequence: CASPHWTEHTDTQYF. CDR3 nucleotides: TGTGCCTCCCCTCACTGGACAGAACACACAGATACGCAGTATTTT.

The V gene is TRBV4-2, the J gene TRBJ2-7; perhaps TRBD2 as D (5 bases). Trimming removed 4 bases at V and 3 bases at J, with 10 bases between. The CDR3 sequence is 13 residues long. CDR1 LGHNA and CDR2 YNFKEQ come from the germline V gene. The CDR3 nucleotides read TGTGCCAGCAGCCTTCCGGGGTTCTACGAGCAGTACTTC. Amino acids: CASSLPGFYEQYF.

The table lists this clonotype with many counts. The gene calls are TRBV7-2 and TRBJ2-1; D is possibly TRBD1 (9 bases). Trimming took 5 bases from V and 2 from J, leaving 25 bases between them. The CDR3 sequence is 19 residues long. Germline V gene data show CDR1 as SGHTA and CDR2 as FQGNSA. The CDR3 DNA reads as TGTGCCAGCAGCCCCGGACAGGGGCAGGCGGGAGGACCCTACAATGAGCAGTTCTTC. This sequence encodes CASSPGQGQAGGPYNEQFF.

This clonotype came up many times. The rearrangement joins TRBV10-1 to TRBJ2-2, with D maybe TRBD2 (6 bases). This CDR3 has 14 residues. Germline lookup yields CDR1 WNHNN and CDR2 SYGVQD (reference sequence). The V end lost 5 bases, the J end lost 5 bases, and 12 bases lay between the germline ends. The chain's CDR3 is CASSTGERTGELFF. CDR3 DNA sequence: TGCGCCAGCAGTACGGGAGAGCGAACCGGGGAGCTGTTTTTT.

The chain links TRBV28 to TRBJ2-7; D is unresolved. The germline CDR1 and CDR2 sequences are MDHEN and SYDVKM. V dropped 10 bases and J dropped 11 bases, with 18 bases sitting between them. The CDR3 consists of 11 residues. CDR3 residues: CAILEGGSEYF. In DNA form, the CDR3 reads TGTGCCATTCTAGAAGGTGGATCGGAGTACTTC.

This chain connects TRBV7-8 to TRBJ2-3; 16 bases line up with TRBD2. Germline V gene lookup returns CDR1 SGHVS and CDR2 FQNEAQ. The CDR3 extends over 16 amino acids. Trimming cost V 6 bases and J 3 bases; bases outside gene matches: 3. CDR3 amino acids: CASRGLAGGPTDTQYF. CDR3 sequence (DNA): TGTGCCAGCAGGGGACTAGCGGGAGGGCCTACAGATACGCAGTATTTT. Together with reference TRBV7-8 and TRBJ2-3, the CDR3 gives the full variable domain: GAGVSQSPRYKVAKRGQDVALRCDPISGHVSLFWYQQALGQGPEFLTYFQNEAQLDKSGLPSDRFFAERPEGSVSTLKIQRTQQEDSAVYLCASRGLAGGPTDTQYFGPGTRLTVL.

The table lists this clonotype with many counts. V is TRBV27 and J is TRBJ1-5; 11 bases map to TRBD1. Germline values: CDR1 MNHEY, CDR2 SMNVEV (reference sequence). V dropped 8 bases and J dropped 6; count of bases not matched to a gene: 3. The CDR3 consists of 13 residues. The CDR3 loop reads CASGQGARQPQHF. The CDR3 nucleotides read TGTGCCAGCGGACAGGGGGCACGTCAGCCCCAGCATTTT.

The chain uses TRBV29-1 and TRBJ2-5; D perhaps matches TRBD2 (5 bases). Trimming left V 6 bases short and J 0 bases short, with 14 bases between. Germline lookup yields CDR1 SQVTM and CDR2 ANQGSEA. The CDR3 runs 14 residues. The CDR3 here is CSVADFLYQETQYF. The CDR3 DNA is TGCAGCGTCGCGGACTTTTTGTACCAAGAGACCCAGTACTTC.

In this sample, this clonotype turned up many times. The chain links TRBV6-2 or TRBV6-3 to TRBJ1-1, with a tentative D call TRBD1 (6 bases). Per the germline V gene, CDR1 is MNHEY and CDR2 is SVGEGT. V was shortened by 4 bases and J by 1 base, with 16 bases between the two germline ends. This CDR3 contains 16 residues. The CDR3 loop is CASSWDPGTQNTEAFF. CDR3 coding DNA: TGTGCCAGCAGTTGGGATCCCGGGACACAGAACACTGAAGCTTTCTTT.

This clonotype has a count of ten or more. The rearrangement joins TRBV4-1 to TRBJ1-5; D gene unclear. This CDR3 is built from 15 residues. From germline, CDR1 is MGHRA and CDR2 YSYEKL. Trimming left V 0 bases short and J 2 bases short, with 8 bases between. The CDR3 sequence: CASSQEGSGNQPQHF. CDR3 nucleotides: TGCGCCAGCAGCCAAGAGGGGTCTGGCAATCAGCCCCAGCATTTT.

This clonotype has just a few counts. This may be a read error, as it is one base from a much larger clone. As the CDR3 is not closed by the conserved phenylalanine or tryptophan, this likely results from a read error. The V gene is TRBV12-3 or TRBV12-4, the J gene TRBJ1-1, with 7 bases aligning to TRBD1. The CDR3 is 14 amino acids. V dropped 3 bases and J dropped 5; count of bases not matched to a gene: 6. The CDR3 DNA reads TGTGCCAGCAGTTTCTGGCAGGGGGGGACTGAAGCTTTCCTT. This codes for CASSFWQGGTEAFL.